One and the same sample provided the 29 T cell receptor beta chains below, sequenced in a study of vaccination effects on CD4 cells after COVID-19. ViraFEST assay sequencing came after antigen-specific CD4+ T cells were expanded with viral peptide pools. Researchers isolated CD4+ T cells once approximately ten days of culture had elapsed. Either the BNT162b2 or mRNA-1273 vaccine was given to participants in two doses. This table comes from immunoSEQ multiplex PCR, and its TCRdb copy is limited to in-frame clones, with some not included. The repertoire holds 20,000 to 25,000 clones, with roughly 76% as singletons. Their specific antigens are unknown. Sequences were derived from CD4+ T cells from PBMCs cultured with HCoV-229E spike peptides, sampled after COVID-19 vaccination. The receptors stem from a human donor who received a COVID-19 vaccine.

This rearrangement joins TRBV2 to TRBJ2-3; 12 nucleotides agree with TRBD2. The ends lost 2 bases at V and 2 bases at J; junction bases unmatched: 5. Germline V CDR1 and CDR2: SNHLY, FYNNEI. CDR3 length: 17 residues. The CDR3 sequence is CASSEIGLAGITDTQYF. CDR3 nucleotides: TGTGCCAGCAGTGAAATCGGACTAGCGGGGATCACAGATACGCAGTATTTT. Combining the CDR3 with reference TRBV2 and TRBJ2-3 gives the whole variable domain EPEVTQTPSHQVTQMGQEVILRCVPISNHLYFYWYRQILGQKVEFLVSFYNNEISEKSEIFDDQFSVERPDGSNFTLKIRSTKLEDSAMYFCASSEIGLAGITDTQYFGPGTRLTVL.

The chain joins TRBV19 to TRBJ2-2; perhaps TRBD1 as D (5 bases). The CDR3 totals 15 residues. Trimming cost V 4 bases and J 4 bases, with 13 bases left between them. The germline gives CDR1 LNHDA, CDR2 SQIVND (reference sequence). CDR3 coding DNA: TGTGCCAGTAGTACCTTGGGGCTGAGCACCGGGGAGCTGTTTTTT. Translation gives CASSTLGLSTGELFF.

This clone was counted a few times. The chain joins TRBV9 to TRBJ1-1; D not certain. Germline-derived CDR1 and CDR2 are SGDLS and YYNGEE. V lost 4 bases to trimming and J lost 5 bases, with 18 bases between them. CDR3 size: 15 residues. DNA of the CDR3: TGTGCCAGCAGCCTCCCCCCTGATCTAGTGACTGAAGCTTTCTTT. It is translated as CASSLPPDLVTEAFF.

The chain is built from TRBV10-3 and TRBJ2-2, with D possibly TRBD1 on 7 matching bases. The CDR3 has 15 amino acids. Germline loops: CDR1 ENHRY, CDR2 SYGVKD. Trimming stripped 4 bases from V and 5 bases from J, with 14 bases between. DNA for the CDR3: TGTGCCATCAGTGCGACAGGGACTGGGACCGGGGAGCTGTTTTTT. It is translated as CAISATGTGTGELFF.

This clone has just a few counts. DNA of the CDR3: TGTGCCACCAGCGGGGCGGATGAAAAACTGTTTTTT. This codes for CATSGADEKLFF. V gene TRBV24-1 combines with J gene TRBJ1-4; D is possibly TRBD1 (5 bases). The V end was cut by 7 bases, the J end by 6 bases, with 8 bases between. Germline CDR1 is KGHDR and CDR2 is SFDVKD. This CDR3 region has 12 residues.

The CDR3 region has the DNA TGCGCCAGCAGCCCCGGACAGGGGAGTATAGATACGCAGTATTTT. Its translation: CASSPGQGSIDTQYF. V is TRBV5-1 and J is TRBJ2-3, with 9 bases identical to TRBD1. Germline trimming cut 4 bases from V and 5 bases from J; bases unmatched to any gene: 8. Germline V gene lookup returns CDR1 SGHRS and CDR2 YFSETQ. The CDR3 is 15 amino acids.

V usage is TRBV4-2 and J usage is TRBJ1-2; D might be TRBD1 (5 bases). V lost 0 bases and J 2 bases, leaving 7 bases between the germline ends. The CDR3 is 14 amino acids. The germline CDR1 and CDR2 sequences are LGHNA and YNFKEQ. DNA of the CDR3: TGTGCCAGCAGCCAAGATTACAGGAACTATGGCTACACCTTC. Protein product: CASSQDYRNYGYTF.

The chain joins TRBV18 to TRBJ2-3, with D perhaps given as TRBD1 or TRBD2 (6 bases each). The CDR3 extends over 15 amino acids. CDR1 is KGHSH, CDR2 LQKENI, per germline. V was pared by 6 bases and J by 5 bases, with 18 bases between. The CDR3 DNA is TGTGCCAGCTCCCTTACGGGGGCCCTTGGAGATACGCAGTATTTT. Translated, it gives CASSLTGALGDTQYF.

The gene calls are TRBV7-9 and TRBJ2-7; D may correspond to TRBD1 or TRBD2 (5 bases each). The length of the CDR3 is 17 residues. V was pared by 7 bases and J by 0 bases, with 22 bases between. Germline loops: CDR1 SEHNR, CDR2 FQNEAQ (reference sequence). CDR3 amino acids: CASINMLGLASSYEQYF. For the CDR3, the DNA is TGTGCCAGCATTAACATGTTGGGGCTAGCTAGCTCCTACGAGCAGTACTTC.

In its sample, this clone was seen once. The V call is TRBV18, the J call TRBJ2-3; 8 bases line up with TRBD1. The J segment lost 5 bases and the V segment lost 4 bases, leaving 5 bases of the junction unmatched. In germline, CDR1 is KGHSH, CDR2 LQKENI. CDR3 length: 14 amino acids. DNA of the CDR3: TGTGCCAGCTCACGAGGACAGGGAAGAGATACGCAGTATTTT. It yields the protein CASSRGQGRDTQYF.

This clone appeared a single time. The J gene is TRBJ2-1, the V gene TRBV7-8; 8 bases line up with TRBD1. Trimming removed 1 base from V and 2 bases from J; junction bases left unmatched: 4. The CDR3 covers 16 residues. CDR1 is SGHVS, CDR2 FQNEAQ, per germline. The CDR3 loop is CASSLGDRIAYNEQFF. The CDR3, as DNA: TGTGCCAGCAGCTTAGGGGACAGGATTGCCTACAATGAGCAGTTCTTC. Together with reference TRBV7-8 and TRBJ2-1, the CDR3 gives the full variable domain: GAGVSQSPRYKVAKRGQDVALRCDPISGHVSLFWYQQALGQGPEFLTYFQNEAQLDKSGLPSDRFFAERPEGSVSTLKIQRTQQEDSAVYLCASSLGDRIAYNEQFFGPGTRLTVL.

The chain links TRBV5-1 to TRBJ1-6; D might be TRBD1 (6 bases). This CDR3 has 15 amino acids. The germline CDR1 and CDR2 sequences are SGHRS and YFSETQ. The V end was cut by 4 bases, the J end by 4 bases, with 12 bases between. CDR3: CASSREGGYNSPLHF. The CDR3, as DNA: TGCGCCAGCAGCCGGGAGGGGGGATATAATTCACCCCTCCACTTT.

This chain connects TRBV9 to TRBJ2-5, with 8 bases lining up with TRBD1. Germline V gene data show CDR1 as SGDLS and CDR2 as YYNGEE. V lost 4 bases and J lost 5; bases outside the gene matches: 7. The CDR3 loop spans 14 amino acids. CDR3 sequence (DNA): TGTGCCAGCAGCACCCGACAGGGGCGGGAGACCCAGTACTTC. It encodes CASSTRQGRETQYF.

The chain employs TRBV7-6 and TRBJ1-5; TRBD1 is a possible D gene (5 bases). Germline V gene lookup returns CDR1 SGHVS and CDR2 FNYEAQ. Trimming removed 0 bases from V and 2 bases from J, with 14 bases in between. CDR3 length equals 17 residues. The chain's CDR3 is CASSLATWQGGNQPQHF. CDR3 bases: TGTGCCAGCAGCTTAGCTACTTGGCAGGGCGGCAATCAGCCCCAGCATTTT.

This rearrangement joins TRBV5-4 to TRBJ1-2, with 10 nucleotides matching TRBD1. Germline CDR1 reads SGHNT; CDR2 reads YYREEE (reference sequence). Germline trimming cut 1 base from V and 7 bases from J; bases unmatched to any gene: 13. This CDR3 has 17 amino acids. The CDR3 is CASSLWASRQGAPGYTF. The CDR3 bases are TGTGCCAGCAGCTTGTGGGCTAGCCGACAGGGGGCGCCTGGCTACACCTTC.

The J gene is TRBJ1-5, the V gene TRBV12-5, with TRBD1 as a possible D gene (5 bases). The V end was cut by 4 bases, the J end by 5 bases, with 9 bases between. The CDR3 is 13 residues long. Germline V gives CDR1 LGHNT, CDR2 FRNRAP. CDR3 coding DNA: TGTGCTAGTGGTTGGGGCGGTGATCAGCCCCAGCATTTT. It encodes CASGWGGDQPQHF.

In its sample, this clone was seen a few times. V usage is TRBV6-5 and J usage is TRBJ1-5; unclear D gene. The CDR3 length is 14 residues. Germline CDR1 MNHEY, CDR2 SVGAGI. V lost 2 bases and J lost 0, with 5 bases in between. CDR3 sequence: CASSYQNSNQPQHF. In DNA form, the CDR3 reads TGTGCCAGCAGTTACCAAAATAGCAATCAGCCCCAGCATTTT.

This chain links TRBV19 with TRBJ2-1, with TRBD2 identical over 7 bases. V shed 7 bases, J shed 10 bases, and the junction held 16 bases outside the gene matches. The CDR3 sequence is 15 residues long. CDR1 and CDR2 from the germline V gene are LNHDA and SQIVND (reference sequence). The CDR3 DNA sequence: TGTGCCAGTATGGTCCAGGGCGGGACTATAGGCGAGCAGTTCTTC. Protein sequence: CASMVQGGTIGEQFF.

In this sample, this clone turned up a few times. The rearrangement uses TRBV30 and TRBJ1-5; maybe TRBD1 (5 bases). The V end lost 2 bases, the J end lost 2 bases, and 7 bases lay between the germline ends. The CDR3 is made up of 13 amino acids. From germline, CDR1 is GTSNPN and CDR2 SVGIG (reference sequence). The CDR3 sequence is CAWSLQGNQPQHF. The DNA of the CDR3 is TGTGCCTGGAGTTTACAGGGCAATCAGCCCCAGCATTTT.

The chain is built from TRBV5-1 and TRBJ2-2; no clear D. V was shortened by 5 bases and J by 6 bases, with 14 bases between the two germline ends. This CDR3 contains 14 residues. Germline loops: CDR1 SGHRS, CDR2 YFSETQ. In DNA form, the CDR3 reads TGCGCCAGCAGAACCGACGTTGGGGCCGGGGAGCTGTTTTTT. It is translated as CASRTDVGAGELFF.

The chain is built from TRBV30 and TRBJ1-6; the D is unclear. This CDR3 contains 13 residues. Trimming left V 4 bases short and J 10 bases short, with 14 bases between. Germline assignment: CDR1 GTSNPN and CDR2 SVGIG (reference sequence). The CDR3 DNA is TGTGCCTGGACCTTGAGGTTTTGGTCACCCCTCCACTTT. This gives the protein CAWTLRFWSPLHF.

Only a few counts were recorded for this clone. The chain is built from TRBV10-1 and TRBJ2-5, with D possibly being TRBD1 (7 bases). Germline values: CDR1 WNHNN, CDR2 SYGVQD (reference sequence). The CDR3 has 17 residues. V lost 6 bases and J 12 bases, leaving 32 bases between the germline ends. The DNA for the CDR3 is TGCGCCAGCAGGGATTTCGGAGGGGGCTTAGTCCTAGGAGAAGAGTACTTC. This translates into CASRDFGGGLVLGEEYF.

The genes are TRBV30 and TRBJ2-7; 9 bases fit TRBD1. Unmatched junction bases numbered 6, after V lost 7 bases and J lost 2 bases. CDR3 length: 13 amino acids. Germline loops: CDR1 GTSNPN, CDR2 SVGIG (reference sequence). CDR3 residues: CALRTGDTYEQYF. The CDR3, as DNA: TGTGCCTTAAGGACAGGGGACACCTACGAGCAGTACTTC.

CDR3 in amino acids: CAIRADSNYGYTF. The CDR3 DNA follows: TGTGCCATCAGAGCCGACAGTAACTATGGCTACACCTTC. The V call is TRBV10-3, the J call TRBJ1-2; D might be TRBD1 (5 bases). CDR3 length: 13 residues. V was trimmed by 6 bases and J by 1 base, leaving 9 bases between them. CDR1 and CDR2 from the germline V gene are ENHRY and SYGVKD.

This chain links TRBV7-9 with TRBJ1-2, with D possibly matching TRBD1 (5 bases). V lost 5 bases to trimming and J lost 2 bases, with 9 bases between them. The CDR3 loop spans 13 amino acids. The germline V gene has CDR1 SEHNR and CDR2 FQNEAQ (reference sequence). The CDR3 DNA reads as TGTGCCAGCAGCCCGACAGTAAACTATGGCTACACCTTC. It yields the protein CASSPTVNYGYTF.

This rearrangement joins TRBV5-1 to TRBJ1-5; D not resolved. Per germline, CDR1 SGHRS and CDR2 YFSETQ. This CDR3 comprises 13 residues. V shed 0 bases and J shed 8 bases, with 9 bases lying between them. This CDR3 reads CASSLDSAEPQHF. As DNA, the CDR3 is TGCGCCAGCAGCTTGGACAGCGCGGAGCCCCAGCATTTT.

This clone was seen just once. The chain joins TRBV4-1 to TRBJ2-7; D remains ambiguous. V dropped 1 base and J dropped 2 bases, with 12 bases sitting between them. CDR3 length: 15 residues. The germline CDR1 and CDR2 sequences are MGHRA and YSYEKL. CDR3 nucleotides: TGCGCCAGCAGCCAAGGCCCCGGGCGAACCTACGAGCAGTACTTC. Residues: CASSQGPGRTYEQYF.

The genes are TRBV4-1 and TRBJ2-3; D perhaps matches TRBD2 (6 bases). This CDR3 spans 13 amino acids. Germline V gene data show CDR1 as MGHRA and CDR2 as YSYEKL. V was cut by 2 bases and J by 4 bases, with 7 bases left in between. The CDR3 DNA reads TGCGCCAGCAGCCAACCGGGGGCAGATACGCAGTATTTT. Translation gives CASSQPGADTQYF.

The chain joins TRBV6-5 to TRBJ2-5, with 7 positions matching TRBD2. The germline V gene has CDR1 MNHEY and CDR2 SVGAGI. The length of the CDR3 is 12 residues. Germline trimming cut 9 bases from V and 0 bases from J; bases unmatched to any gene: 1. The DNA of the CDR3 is TGTGCCAGTGGACTAGACCAAGAGACCCAGTACTTC. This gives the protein CASGLDQETQYF.